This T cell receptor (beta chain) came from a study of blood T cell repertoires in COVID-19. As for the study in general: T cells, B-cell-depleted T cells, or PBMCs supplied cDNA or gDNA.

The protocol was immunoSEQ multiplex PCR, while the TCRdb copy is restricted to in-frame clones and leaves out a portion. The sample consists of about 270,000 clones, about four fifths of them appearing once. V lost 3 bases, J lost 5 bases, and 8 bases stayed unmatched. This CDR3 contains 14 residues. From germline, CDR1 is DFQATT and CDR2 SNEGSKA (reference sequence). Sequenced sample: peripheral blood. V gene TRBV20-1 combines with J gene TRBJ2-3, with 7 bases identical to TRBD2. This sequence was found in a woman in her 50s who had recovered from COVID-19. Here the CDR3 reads CSASGWGTIDTQYF. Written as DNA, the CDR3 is TGCAGTGCTAGTGGGTGGGGGACTATAGATACGCAGTATTTT.